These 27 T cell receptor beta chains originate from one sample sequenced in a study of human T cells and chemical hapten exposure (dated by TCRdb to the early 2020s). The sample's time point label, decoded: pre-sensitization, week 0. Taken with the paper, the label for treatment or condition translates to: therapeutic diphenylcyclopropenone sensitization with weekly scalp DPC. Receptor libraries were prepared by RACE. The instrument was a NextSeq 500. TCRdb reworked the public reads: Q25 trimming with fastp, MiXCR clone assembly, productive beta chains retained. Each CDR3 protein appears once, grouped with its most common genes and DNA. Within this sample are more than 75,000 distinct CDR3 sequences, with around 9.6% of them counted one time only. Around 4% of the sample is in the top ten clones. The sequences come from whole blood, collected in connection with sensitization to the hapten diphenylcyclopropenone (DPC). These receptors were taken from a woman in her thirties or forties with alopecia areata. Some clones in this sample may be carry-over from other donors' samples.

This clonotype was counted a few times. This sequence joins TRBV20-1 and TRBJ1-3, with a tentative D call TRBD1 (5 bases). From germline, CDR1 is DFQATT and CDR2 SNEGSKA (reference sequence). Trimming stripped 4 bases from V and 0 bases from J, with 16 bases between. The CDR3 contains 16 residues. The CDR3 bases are TGCAGTGCTACTTCAGGGCTCCCAAGCTCTGGAAACACCATATATTTT. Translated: CSATSGLPSSGNTIYF.

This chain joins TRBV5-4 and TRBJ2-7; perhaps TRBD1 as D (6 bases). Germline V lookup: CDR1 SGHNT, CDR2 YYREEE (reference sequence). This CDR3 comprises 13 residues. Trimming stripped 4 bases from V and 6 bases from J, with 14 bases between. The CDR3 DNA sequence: TGTGCCAGCAGCGCGATTGACAGGAGCGAGCAGTACTTC. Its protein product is CASSAIDRSEQYF. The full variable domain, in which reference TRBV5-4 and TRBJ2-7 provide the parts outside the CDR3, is ETGVTQSPTHLIKTRGQQVTLRCSSQSGHNTVSWYQQALGQGPQFIFQYYREEENGRGNFPPRFSGLQFPNYSSELNVNALELDDSALYLCASSAIDRSEQYFGPGTRLTVT.

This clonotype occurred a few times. The CDR3 here is CASSLDGFEQYF. The CDR3 nucleotides read TGTGCCAGCAGCTTAGATGGTTTCGAGCAGTACTTC. The V and J genes are TRBV7-6 and TRBJ2-7; D unclear. This CDR3 region has 12 residues. CDR1 and CDR2 from the germline V gene are SGHVS and FNYEAQ. V was trimmed by 1 base and J by 6 bases, leaving 7 bases between them.

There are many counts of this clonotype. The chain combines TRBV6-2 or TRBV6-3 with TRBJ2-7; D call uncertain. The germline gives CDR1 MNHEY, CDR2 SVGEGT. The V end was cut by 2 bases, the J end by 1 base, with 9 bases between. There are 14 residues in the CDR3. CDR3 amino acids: CASSYPGRSYEQYF. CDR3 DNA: TGTGCCAGCAGTTACCCAGGACGGTCCTACGAGCAGTACTTC.

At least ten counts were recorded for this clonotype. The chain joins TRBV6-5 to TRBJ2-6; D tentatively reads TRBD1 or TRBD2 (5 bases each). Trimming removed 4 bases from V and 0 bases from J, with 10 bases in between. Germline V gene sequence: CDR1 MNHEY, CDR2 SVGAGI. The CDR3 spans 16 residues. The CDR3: CASSSGGNSGANVLTF. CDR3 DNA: TGTGCCAGCAGTTCTGGGGGTAACTCTGGGGCCAACGTCCTGACTTTC.

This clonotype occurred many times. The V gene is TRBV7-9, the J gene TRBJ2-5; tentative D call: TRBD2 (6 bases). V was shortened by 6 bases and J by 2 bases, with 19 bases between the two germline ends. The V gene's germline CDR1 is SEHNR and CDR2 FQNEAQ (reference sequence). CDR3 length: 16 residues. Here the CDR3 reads CASSLGRNSLQETQYF. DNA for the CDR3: TGTGCCAGCAGTTTGGGGAGGAACAGTCTTCAAGAGACCCAGTACTTC. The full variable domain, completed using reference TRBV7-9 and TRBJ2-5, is DTGVSQNPRHKITKRGQNVTFRCDPISEHNRLYWYRQTLGQGPEFLTYFQNEAQLEKSRLLSDRFSAERPKGSFSTLEIQRTEQGDSAMYLCASSLGRNSLQETQYFGPGTRLLVL.

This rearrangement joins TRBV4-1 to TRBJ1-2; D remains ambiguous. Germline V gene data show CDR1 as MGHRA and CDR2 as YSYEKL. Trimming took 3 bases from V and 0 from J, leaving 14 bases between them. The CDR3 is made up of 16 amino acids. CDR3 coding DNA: TGCGCCAGCAGCCAGGGATCGTTGACTACTAACTATGGCTACACCTTC. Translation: CASSQGSLTTNYGYTF.

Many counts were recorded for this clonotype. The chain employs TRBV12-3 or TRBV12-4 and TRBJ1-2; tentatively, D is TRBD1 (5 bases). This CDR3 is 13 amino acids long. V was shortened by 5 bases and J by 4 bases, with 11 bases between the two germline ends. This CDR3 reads CASSPRDGYGYTF. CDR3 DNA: TGTGCCAGCAGTCCCAGGGATGGCTATGGCTACACCTTC.

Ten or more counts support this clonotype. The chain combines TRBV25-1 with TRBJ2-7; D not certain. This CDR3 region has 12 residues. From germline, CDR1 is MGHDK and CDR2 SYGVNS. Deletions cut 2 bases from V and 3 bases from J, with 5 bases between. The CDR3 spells CASSELDYEQYF. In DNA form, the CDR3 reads TGTGCCAGCAGTGAACTAGACTACGAGCAGTACTTC.

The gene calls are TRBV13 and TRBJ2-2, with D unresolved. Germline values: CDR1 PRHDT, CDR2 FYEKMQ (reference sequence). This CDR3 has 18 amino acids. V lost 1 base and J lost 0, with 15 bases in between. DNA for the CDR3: TGTGCCAGCAGCTTAGAGGTTCTAGGGAACGCGAACACCGGGGAGCTGTTTTTT. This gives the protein CASSLEVLGNANTGELFF.

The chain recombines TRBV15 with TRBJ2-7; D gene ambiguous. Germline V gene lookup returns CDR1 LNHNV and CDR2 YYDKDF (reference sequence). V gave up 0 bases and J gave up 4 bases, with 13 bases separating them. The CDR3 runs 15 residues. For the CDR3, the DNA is TGTGCCACCAGCAGAGATTCGGCAGGCGCTTACGAGCAGTACTTC. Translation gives CATSRDSAGAYEQYF.

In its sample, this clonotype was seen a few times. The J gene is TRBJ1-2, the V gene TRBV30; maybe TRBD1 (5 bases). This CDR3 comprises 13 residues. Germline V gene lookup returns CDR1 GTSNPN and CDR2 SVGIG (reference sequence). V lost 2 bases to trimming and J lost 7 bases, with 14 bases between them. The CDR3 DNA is TGTGCCTGGAGTATTGACAGCGTTAGTGGCTACACCTTC. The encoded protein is CAWSIDSVSGYTF.

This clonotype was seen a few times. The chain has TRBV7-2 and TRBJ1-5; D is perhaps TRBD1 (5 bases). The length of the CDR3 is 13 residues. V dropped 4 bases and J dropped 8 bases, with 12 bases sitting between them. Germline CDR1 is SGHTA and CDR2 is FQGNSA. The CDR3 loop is CASSSAWGKPQHF. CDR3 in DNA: TGTGCCAGCAGCTCCGCCTGGGGGAAGCCCCAGCATTTT.

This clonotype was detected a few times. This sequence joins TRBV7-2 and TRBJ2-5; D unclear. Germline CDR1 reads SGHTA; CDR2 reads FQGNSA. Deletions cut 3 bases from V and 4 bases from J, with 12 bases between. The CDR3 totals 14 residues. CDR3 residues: CASSFPSGPETQYF. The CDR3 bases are TGTGCCAGCAGCTTCCCCTCGGGTCCAGAGACCCAGTACTTC.

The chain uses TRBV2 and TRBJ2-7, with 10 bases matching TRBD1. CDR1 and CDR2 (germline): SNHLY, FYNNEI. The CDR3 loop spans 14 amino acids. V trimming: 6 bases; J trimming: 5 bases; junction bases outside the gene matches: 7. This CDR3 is CASSATGGKHEQYF. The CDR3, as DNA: TGTGCCAGCAGCGCGACAGGGGGCAAGCACGAGCAGTACTTC.

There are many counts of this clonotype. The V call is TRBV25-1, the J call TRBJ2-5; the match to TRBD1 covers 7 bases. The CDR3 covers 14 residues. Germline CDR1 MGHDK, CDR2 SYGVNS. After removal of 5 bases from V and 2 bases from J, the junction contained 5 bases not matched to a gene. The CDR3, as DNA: TGTGCCAGCAGTTCCGGGACAGTGCAAGAGACCCAGTACTTC. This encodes CASSSGTVQETQYF.

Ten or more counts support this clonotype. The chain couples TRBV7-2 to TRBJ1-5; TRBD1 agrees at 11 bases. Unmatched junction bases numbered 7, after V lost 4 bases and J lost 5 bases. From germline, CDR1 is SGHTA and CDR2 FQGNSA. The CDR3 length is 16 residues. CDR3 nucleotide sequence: TGTGCCAGCAGCTCCGGACAGGGGGCCGGTTATCAGCCCCAGCATTTT. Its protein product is CASSSGQGAGYQPQHF.

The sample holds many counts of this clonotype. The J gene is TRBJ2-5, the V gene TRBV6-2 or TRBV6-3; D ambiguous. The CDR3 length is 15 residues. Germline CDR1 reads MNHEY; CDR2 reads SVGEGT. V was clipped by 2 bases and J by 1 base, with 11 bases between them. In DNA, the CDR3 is TGTGCCAGCAGTTACGATAGGCTTCCCCAAGAGACCCAGTACTTC. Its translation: CASSYDRLPQETQYF.

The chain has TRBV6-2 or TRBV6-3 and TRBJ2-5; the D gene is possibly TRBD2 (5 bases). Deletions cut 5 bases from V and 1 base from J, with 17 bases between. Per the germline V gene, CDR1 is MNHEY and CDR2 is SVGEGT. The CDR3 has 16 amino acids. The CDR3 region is CASSPGPAAGQETQYF. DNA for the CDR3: TGTGCCAGCAGTCCCGGACCCGCGGCGGGCCAAGAGACCCAGTACTTC.

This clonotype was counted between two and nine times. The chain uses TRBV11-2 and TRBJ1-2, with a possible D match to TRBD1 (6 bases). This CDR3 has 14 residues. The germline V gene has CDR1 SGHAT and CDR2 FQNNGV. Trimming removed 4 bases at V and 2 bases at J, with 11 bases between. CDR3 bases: TGTGCCAGCAGCTCCCTCGACAGGAACTATGGCTACACCTTC. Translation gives CASSSLDRNYGYTF.

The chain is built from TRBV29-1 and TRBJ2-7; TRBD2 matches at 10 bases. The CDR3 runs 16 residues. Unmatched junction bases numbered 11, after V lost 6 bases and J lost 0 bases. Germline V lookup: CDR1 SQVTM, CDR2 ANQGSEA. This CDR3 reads CSVRPGQRGGSYEQYF. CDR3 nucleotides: TGCAGCGTCCGACCCGGGCAGCGGGGGGGCTCCTACGAGCAGTACTTC.

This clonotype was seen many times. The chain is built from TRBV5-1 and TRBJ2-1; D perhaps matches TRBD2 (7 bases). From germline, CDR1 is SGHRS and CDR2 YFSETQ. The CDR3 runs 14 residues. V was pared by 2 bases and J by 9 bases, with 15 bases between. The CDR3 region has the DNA TGCGCCAGCAGCTTTGAGGGGGGGCAAATTGAGCAGTTCTTC. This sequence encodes CASSFEGGQIEQFF.

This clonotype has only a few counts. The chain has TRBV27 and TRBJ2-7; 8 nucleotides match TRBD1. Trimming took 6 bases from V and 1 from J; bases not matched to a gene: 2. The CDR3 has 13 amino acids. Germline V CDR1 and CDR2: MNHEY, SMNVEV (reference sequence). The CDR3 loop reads CASRRQGSYEQYF. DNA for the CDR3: TGTGCCAGCAGGCGACAGGGGTCCTACGAGCAGTACTTC.

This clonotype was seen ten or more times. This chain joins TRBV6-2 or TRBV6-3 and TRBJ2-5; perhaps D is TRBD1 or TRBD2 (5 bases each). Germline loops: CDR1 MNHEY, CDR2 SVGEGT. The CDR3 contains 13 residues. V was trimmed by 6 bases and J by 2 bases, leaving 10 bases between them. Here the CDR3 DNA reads TGTGCCAGCAGGGGGACGGTTCAAGAGACCCAGTACTTC. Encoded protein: CASRGTVQETQYF.

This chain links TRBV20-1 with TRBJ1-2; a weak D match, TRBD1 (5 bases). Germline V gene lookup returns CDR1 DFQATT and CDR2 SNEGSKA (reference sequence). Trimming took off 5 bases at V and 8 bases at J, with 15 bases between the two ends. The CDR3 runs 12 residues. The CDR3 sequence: CSAYQGARGYTF. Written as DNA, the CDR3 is TGCAGTGCTTATCAGGGTGCACGGGGCTACACCTTC.

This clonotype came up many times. Written as DNA, the CDR3 is TGCAGCGTTGGCAGGGCCTACGAGCAGTACTTC. It translates to CSVGRAYEQYF. This chain uses TRBV29-1 with TRBJ2-7; possibly TRBD1 for D (5 bases). The V end was cut by 4 bases, the J end by 2 bases, with 6 bases between. The CDR3 runs 11 residues. Germline V gives CDR1 SQVTM, CDR2 ANQGSEA.

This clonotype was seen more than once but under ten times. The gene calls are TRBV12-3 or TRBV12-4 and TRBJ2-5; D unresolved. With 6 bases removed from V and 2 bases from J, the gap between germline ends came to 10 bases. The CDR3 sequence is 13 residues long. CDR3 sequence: CASRRHGQETQYF. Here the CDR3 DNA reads TGTGCCAGCAGAAGGCACGGTCAAGAGACCCAGTACTTC.